The 22 T cell receptor beta chains below were found in one sample sequenced in a study of T-cell reconstitution after alpha-beta-depleted transplantation in children. Construction of the TCRbeta library involved unique molecular identifiers. Via MiXCR, TCRdb re-called the PCR reads, giving one row per CDR3 protein. The sample consists of 600,000 to 800,000 distinct CDR3 sequences, about an eighth of them appearing once. This material consisted of PBMCs, taken before TCRalphabeta/CD19-depleted stem cell transplant. These receptors originate from a girl aged 2-10 years with congenital amegakaryocytic thrombocytopenia, due to receive a stem cell transplant.

This clonotype has more than one count but fewer than ten. V usage is TRBV12-3 or TRBV12-4 and J usage is TRBJ2-5; D might be TRBD1 (6 bases). Trimming cost V 2 bases and J 3 bases, with 13 bases left between them. The CDR3 totals 15 residues. The CDR3 protein is CASSLIAGDEETQYF. The CDR3 nucleotides read TGTGCCAGCAGTTTAATCGCAGGGGACGAAGAGACCCAGTACTTC.

This clonotype was picked up a small number of times. V is TRBV5-1 and J is TRBJ2-7; D possibly corresponds to TRBD1 (6 bases). Trimming cost V 5 bases and J 3 bases, with 21 bases left between them. Per germline, CDR1 SGHRS and CDR2 YFSETQ. The CDR3 covers 16 residues. This CDR3 reads CASSFTPTGTRYEQYF. The CDR3 region has the DNA TGCGCCAGCAGTTTCACTCCAACTGGGACACGCTACGAGCAGTACTTC.

This clonotype has only one observation. The rearrangement uses TRBV20-1 and TRBJ2-3; the D call may be TRBD1 or TRBD2 (5 bases each). This CDR3 has 16 amino acids. Germline lookup yields CDR1 DFQATT and CDR2 SNEGSKA (reference sequence). The germline V and J ends were trimmed by 5 bases and 0 bases, with 18 bases remaining between them. The CDR3 DNA reads TGCAGTGCTGACCCGCCCTCGGGGCCTAGCACAGATACGCAGTATTTT. Its protein product is CSADPPSGPSTDTQYF.

The table lists this clonotype with many counts. The V and J genes are TRBV12-3 or TRBV12-4 and TRBJ2-7; 7 bases fit TRBD1. With V trimmed by 6 bases and J by 7 bases, 3 bases remained unmatched. There are 11 residues in the CDR3. CDR3 region: CASRRGQEQYF. CDR3 sequence (DNA): TGTGCCAGCAGGAGGGGGCAAGAGCAGTACTTC.

This clonotype has just a few counts. The chain has TRBV5-4 and TRBJ1-2; D perhaps matches TRBD1 (5 bases). The CDR3 extends over 14 amino acids. The V end was cut by 6 bases, the J end by 4 bases, with 16 bases between. In germline, CDR1 is SGHNT, CDR2 YYREEE (reference sequence). CDR3 residues: CASTGTENLYGYTF. The DNA of the CDR3 is TGTGCCAGCACCGGGACCGAAAACCTCTATGGCTACACCTTC.

With regard to this clonotype: Just one base apart from a much larger clone, this may be a read error. The rearrangement joins TRBV6-5 to TRBJ2-2, with unresolved D. Trimming left V 2 bases short and J 7 bases short, with 8 bases between. The CDR3 consists of 13 residues. Germline-derived CDR1 and CDR2 are MNHEY and SVGAGI. Written as DNA, the CDR3 is TGTGCCAGCAGTTACGATGGGGTCGGGGAGCTGTTTTTT. The encoded protein is CASSYDGVGELFF.

There are a few counts of this clonotype. The chain uses TRBV5-1 and TRBJ2-1; 8 bases agree with TRBD2. From germline, CDR1 is SGHRS and CDR2 YFSETQ. Germline trimming cut 4 bases from V and 7 bases from J; bases unmatched to any gene: 13. The CDR3 has 16 residues. CDR3 DNA: TGCGCCAGCAGCCCACCGGTGGCGGGAGGAAGGAATGAGCAGTTCTTC. The encoded protein is CASSPPVAGGRNEQFF.

The chain has TRBV19 and TRBJ2-7; tentative D call: TRBD2 (6 bases). The length of the CDR3 is 14 residues. Trimming cost V 3 bases and J 4 bases, with 13 bases left between them. Germline CDR1 is LNHDA and CDR2 is SQIVND (reference sequence). The CDR3 sequence: CASSITSWVYEQYF. The CDR3 DNA reads TGTGCCAGTAGTATTACTAGCTGGGTTTACGAGCAGTACTTC.

This clonotype was observed at least ten times. V and J are TRBV20-1 and TRBJ2-7, with a possible D match to TRBD1 (6 bases). Germline values: CDR1 DFQATT, CDR2 SNEGSKA (reference sequence). There are 13 residues in the CDR3. V was cut by 3 bases and J by 2 bases, with 11 bases left in between. The CDR3 loop reads CSASKGVTYEQYF. The CDR3 coding sequence is TGCAGTGCTAGCAAGGGGGTAACCTACGAGCAGTACTTC.

The CDR3 coding sequence is TGCGCCAGCAGCTTGCGACAAAAGCAAGAGACCCAGTACTTC. Translating gives CASSLRQKQETQYF. The chain carries TRBV5-1 and TRBJ2-5; D call uncertain. The CDR3 totals 14 residues. Germline V gene lookup returns CDR1 SGHRS and CDR2 YFSETQ. With 1 base removed from V and 2 bases from J, the gap between germline ends came to 9 bases. Combining the CDR3 with reference TRBV5-1 and TRBJ2-5 gives the whole variable domain KAGVTQTPRYLIKTRGQQVTLSCSPISGHRSVSWYQQTPGQGLQFLFEYFSETQRNKGNFPGRFSGRQFSNSRSEMNVSTLELGDSALYLCASSLRQKQETQYFGPGTRLLVL.

This clonotype was found many times. J is TRBJ2-4 and V is TRBV12-3 or TRBV12-4, with TRBD2 as a possible D gene (5 bases). Trimming took off 4 bases at V and 2 bases at J, with 15 bases between the two ends. The CDR3 is 16 residues long. The CDR3 loop reads CASSSGMLRSKNIQYF. The CDR3, as DNA: TGTGCCAGCAGTTCGGGGATGTTGCGGTCCAAAAACATTCAGTACTTC.

This clonotype appeared many times. The chain couples TRBV12-3 or TRBV12-4 to TRBJ1-2; D gene unclear. The CDR3 has 16 amino acids. V shed 6 bases and J shed 5 bases, with 22 bases lying between them. CDR3 residues: CASSLKLDGGPYGYTF. In DNA, the CDR3 is TGTGCCAGCAGCTTGAAATTAGACGGAGGACCATATGGCTACACCTTC.

Many counts were recorded for this clonotype. J is TRBJ2-5 and V is TRBV3-1, with 8 bases fitting TRBD2. The germline gives CDR1 LGHDT, CDR2 YNNKEL (reference sequence). After removal of 4 bases from V and 4 bases from J, the junction contained 8 bases not matched to a gene. CDR3 size: 15 residues. The CDR3 DNA is TGTGCCAGCAGCCCCTACCTTCTAGCGGGAGAGACCCAGTACTTC. This gives the protein CASSPYLLAGETQYF.

Comments on this clonotype: Given a much more abundant clone one base away, this may be a read error. The rearrangement joins TRBV20-1 to TRBJ2-1; D remains ambiguous. This CDR3 region has 13 residues. Germline CDR1 is DFQATT and CDR2 is SNEGSKA (reference sequence). The CDR3 protein is CRVAESSYIEQFF. CDR3 bases: TGCAGGGTTGCGGAGAGCTCCTACATTGAGCAGTTCTTC.

The rearrangement uses TRBV7-2 and TRBJ1-5; D may be TRBD1 (5 bases). Germline CDR1 is SGHTA and CDR2 is FQGNSA. V lost 5 bases and J lost 7, with 9 bases in between. The CDR3 extends over 12 amino acids. The CDR3 is CASSPWGQPQHF. Written as DNA, the CDR3 is TGTGCCAGCAGCCCCTGGGGGCAGCCCCAGCATTTT.

The chain is built from TRBV6-5 and TRBJ2-7; perhaps TRBD1 as D (5 bases). Germline assignment: CDR1 MNHEY and CDR2 SVGAGI. The V end was cut by 0 bases, the J end by 0 bases, with 12 bases between. CDR3 length: 16 residues. For the CDR3, the DNA is TGTGCCAGCAGTTACTCGAGCATAGGGGTCTCCTACGAGCAGTACTTC. This encodes CASSYSSIGVSYEQYF.

This clonotype turned up a few times. The gene calls are TRBV15 and TRBJ2-5, with D possibly being TRBD2 (6 bases). CDR3 size: 17 residues. Germline V lookup: CDR1 LNHNV, CDR2 YYDKDF (reference sequence). V lost 2 bases and J 2 bases, leaving 18 bases between the germline ends. In DNA, the CDR3 is TGTGCCACCAGCAGACCTGAACTAGCAGTAGCTCAAGAGACCCAGTACTTC. Encoded protein: CATSRPELAVAQETQYF.

As to this clonotype: A read error is possible here, since a much larger clone lies one base away. J is TRBJ1-5 and V is TRBV5-6; weak D call: TRBD1 (5 bases). CDR3 size: 14 residues. Germline-derived CDR1 and CDR2 are SGHDT and YYEEEE. The CDR3 DNA reads as TGTGCCAGCAGCTTTGCCGGGACTAATCAGCCCCAGCCTTTT. It specifies CASSFAGTNQPQPF.

This clonotype was seen ten or more times. The genes are TRBV6-1 and TRBJ1-5, with a weak D call TRBD1 (6 bases). The CDR3 length is 14 residues. The germline gives CDR1 MNHNS, CDR2 SASEGT. Trimming removed 6 bases at V and 2 bases at J, with 11 bases between. The DNA of the CDR3 is TGTGCCAGCAGCCCTGAGGGGGGCAATCAGCCCCAGCATTTT. Protein: CASSPEGGNQPQHF.

This clonotype came up a few times. This chain links TRBV30 with TRBJ2-3, with unresolved D. V was shortened by 4 bases and J by 6 bases, with 14 bases between the two germline ends. CDR1 is GTSNPN, CDR2 SVGIG, per germline (reference sequence). This CDR3 region has 13 residues. The CDR3 protein is CAWNRRVGDTQYF. As DNA, the CDR3 is TGTGCCTGGAACCGCCGGGTTGGGGATACGCAGTATTTT.

This clonotype was counted ten times or more. V gene TRBV5-1 combines with J gene TRBJ1-2; tentatively, D is TRBD1 (6 bases). Between the trimmed V and J ends, which lost 4 bases and 0 bases, there was a span of 10 bases. Per germline, CDR1 SGHRS and CDR2 YFSETQ. This CDR3 is built from 14 residues. DNA for the CDR3: TGCGCCAGCAGCCTGGACAGCTCTAACTATGGCTACACCTTC. Translating it yields CASSLDSSNYGYTF. Complete variable domain (other parts from reference TRBV5-1 and TRBJ1-2): KAGVTQTPRYLIKTRGQQVTLSCSPISGHRSVSWYQQTPGQGLQFLFEYFSETQRNKGNFPGRFSGRQFSNSRSEMNVSTLELGDSALYLCASSLDSSNYGYTFGSGTRLTVV.

This clonotype has at least ten counts. This rearrangement joins TRBV7-9 to TRBJ2-1; tentatively, D is TRBD1 or TRBD2 (6 bases each). This CDR3 contains 14 residues. CDR1 and CDR2 (germline): SEHNR, FQNEAQ (reference sequence). V was trimmed by 4 bases and J by 6 bases, leaving 13 bases between them. CDR3 bases: TGTGCCAGCAGCTACAAAGGGGGAGGCAATGAGCAGTTCTTC. Translating gives CASSYKGGGNEQFF.